This TCR beta chain was found in a study of shared clonotypes between healthy human individuals. The data were produced by immunoSEQ multiplex PCR, yet TCRdb's version contains in-frame clones alone and is incomplete. Here the sample spans around 550,000 clones, less than 96% being singletons. This clone was seen a handful of times. The V gene lost 5 bases and the J gene lost 3 bases, with 10 bases spanning the gap. Germline-derived CDR1 and CDR2 are MNHNS and SASEGT. The CDR3 is made up of 13 amino acids. This rearrangement joins TRBV6-1 to TRBJ1-2; no definite D call. The sequence was collected from a young woman in good health. What was sequenced was naive CD4+ T cells sorted from blood. Noted subset: CD45RA+ positively selected. The CDR3 sequence is CASSPKLDYGYTF. The CDR3, as DNA: TGTGCCAGCAGTCCAAAGCTCGACTATGGCTACACCTTC.